This T cell receptor (beta chain) derives from a study of cytomegalovirus exposure and HLA in healthy donors (TCRdb year 2017). Describing the broader study: An earlier analysis of approximately 640 of the donors reported 250 to 350 Gb of sequence data and 120 million or so unique TCR beta sequences from about 180 million T cells. The study combined high-throughput TCR immunosequencing, statistical association of individual TCRs with disease status, and machine learning to predict cytomegalovirus infection status. The study used immunosequencing to profile the T cell repertoires of 666 subjects and linked those repertoires to cytomegalovirus serostatus. Typing coverage differed by locus: A, B, C, DRB1 and DQB1 were typed in roughly 620-640 donors, DQA1 in roughly 500, DPA1 in some 570, and DPB1 in 472. An earlier analysis of 587 of the donors used high-throughput TCR beta sequencing to judge whether each TCR beta V gene segment behaved as functional or pseudogenic. An early release covering around 630 HLA-typed donors comprised approximately 300 gigabases of sequencing data and tens of millions of unique TCR sequences. Several DR-DQ haplotypes were treated as single units for association and clustering because of strong linkage in the cohort. Besides the first cohort of around 700 subjects, a separate validation cohort made up of 120 different subjects was used. The study aimed to test whether cataloging public T cell receptors could reveal signatures of past pathogen exposure. In the later analysis, no new phenotypic data were used to find candidate immune exposures; instead, reliance was placed on TCR beta sequences and their occurrence across donors. All discovery cohort repertoires had been generated on a single sequencing platform. In a later genetic analysis, genome-wide SNP genotypes for about three fifths of the roughly 670 donors were used, and that subset was treated as a discovery cohort. Of the 300 to 400 genotyped donors, over 65% fell in the genetic ancestry cluster associated with self-reported Caucasian donors. On average, around 240,000 unique TCR beta nucleotide sequences were sequenced per donor among 398 genotyped donors of the cohort, with around 19% of those sequences being non-productive. HLA typing covered class I and class II loci at four-digit resolution. A later analysis re-analyzed previously published TCR beta repertoires from approximately 700 donors and added high-resolution HLA genotyping to study TCR occurrence patterns. Donor age, sex, ethnicity and CMV serostatus were compiled together with the repertoire data. Results and caveats for the whole study, not just this receptor: Because counts were too low, around 18 rarely observed V segments, including chromosome 9 orphons, were left out of the earlier analysis of about 620 of the donors. Most TCR sequences were seen in very few donors, while some public TCRs were found in many individuals. It was suggested by the authors that the approach could potentially be generalized to other disease states and immunological phenotypes. A further reported finding was that TCR beta sequences accurately predicted the HLA-A and HLA-B alleles for most subjects in the first cohort. Three of the identified cytomegalovirus-associated TCR beta chains were confirmed in vitro to be specific for cytomegalovirus antigens. The 87-base-pair reads could not distinguish some IMGT-functional V segments, including TRBV6-2 and TRBV6-3, so those segments were excluded. The study listed 150 to 200 TCR beta chains as associated with cytomegalovirus. Presence/absence analyses assumed roughly uniform sequencing depth across donors, an assumption that may not hold. Compared with the roughly 670-donor mean, donors in an Asian-associated ancestry cluster had fewer N-insertions in productive TCRs, according to a later genetic analysis. According to a later analysis, parvovirus B19, influenza, CMV and Epstein-Barr virus appeared linked to several top co-occurrence clusters. V-gene and J-gene trimming of TCR beta chains was associated with a missense DCLRE1C variant in a later genetic analysis, and the association was replicated in an independent cohort. A later analysis found that most CMV-associated TCR beta chains appeared HLA-restricted, with HLA associations seemingly driven largely by CMV exposure. Linkage disequilibrium might explain the correlated functional status among segregating V segments, but an unknown experimental factor could not be excluded. Compared with equally common non-associated chains, HLA-associated TCR beta chains in a later analysis were more clonally expanded and had lower generation probabilities. Assigning TCR associations to individual alleles was difficult when HLA alleles, especially DR and DQ, strongly co-occurred. CMV serostatus was the only immune exposure information available for the cohort. In both the original and validation cohorts, the classifier was reported to diagnose cytomegalovirus status with high specificity and sensitivity. The cohort was sequenced for TCR beta chains only, and without alpha or paired-chain data the features that could be detected were limited. The sequencing pipeline was judged likely to have produced a cluster of highly shared sequence variants as a technical artifact. According to a later analysis, TCR association rates differed among HLA loci, with DRB1 alleles showing the most associated TCRs and HLA-C alleles showing the fewest. HLA typing was unavailable for some donors at each locus, so association tests used only the typed subset. Broadly in line with IMGT annotations, most TCR beta V segments showed up in productive rearrangements about 87% or about 30% of the time in an earlier analysis of several hundred of the donors. At a false discovery rate of 0.05, a later analysis linked about 17,000 TCR beta sequences to specific HLA alleles.

Remarks on this clone: The antigen it recognizes is unknown. Within one base of it there is no much larger clone, and no base qualities were kept.

Library preparation employed the immunoSEQ multiplex PCR assay. For the multiplex PCR, a mixture combining 60 forward primers for TCR Vbeta segments and 13 reverse primers for TCR Jbeta segments was used. Amplification of the CDR3 region of rearranged TCR beta genes was performed with a multiplex PCR assay on genomic DNA. The amplified TCR beta libraries were sequenced on the Illumina HiSeq System as 87-base-pair reads. Concerning the study's data processing: A later analysis counted approximately 74 million unique TCR beta chains across the roughly 700 repertoires, and some 11 million of these chains were shared by at least two donors. To remove PCR and sequencing errors, raw reads were error-corrected and collapsed into unique sequences using a nearest-neighbor algorithm that merged closely related sequences. V, D and J gene segments were assigned by aligning CDR3 sequences to IMGT reference sequences. For a sequence to be retained, a match of at least six nucleotides to both a V gene segment and a J gene segment was required. A rearrangement counted as productive if the CDR3 had no stop codons and remained in frame with V and J, and every other rearrangement counted as non-productive. CDR3 was defined according to IMGT convention as the region running from the second conserved V-encoded cysteine to the conserved J-encoded phenylalanine. In an earlier analysis of more than 550 of the donors, sequences lacking an unambiguous match to a single V gene segment were excluded. An earlier analysis of 587 of the donors classified V segments as functional when productive rearrangements were above 56.7% and as segregating when the standard deviation between donors was above 5%. A statistical classification framework was built to diagnose cytomegalovirus status from the catalog of TCR beta chain sequences. V and J gene assignment, in a later analysis, came from comparing TCR nucleotide sequences with IMGT/GENE-DB human TR gene sequences. Using the TCRdist pipeline, a later analysis assigned CDR3 sequences along with most-parsimonious VDJ recombination scenarios. A later analysis defined each TCR beta chain by its CDR3 amino acid sequence plus V-gene family, and excluded reads lacking a unique V-gene family. A later analysis removed roughly 590 highly shared, low-generation-probability nucleotide sequences to deal with suspected cross-contamination and a sequencing artifact. In a later analysis, a clonal expansion index was calculated for each public chain from normalized within-repertoire ranks of inferred template counts. A later analysis computed generation probabilities with a VDJ recombination model fitted to out-of-frame rearrangements, and checked the results against IGoR. A later analysis scored TCR-TCR, TCR-HLA and TCR-CMV co-occurrence with hypergeometric tests, applying a repertoire-size bias correction to TCR pairs. In a later analysis, false discovery rates were estimated by permuting HLA or CMV assignments 20 times. In a later analysis, co-occurring TCRs were grouped using DBSCAN, with TCRdist sequence similarity added in when clustering inside HLA-allele-positive subsets. Co-occurrence clustering excluded repertoires with fewer than 30,000 or more than 120,000 public chains, plus five with anomalous nucleotide sharing. TCRdb obtained this table from immuneACCESS and retained in-frame rearrangements with V and J assigned. These tables miss some clones; where compared with another copy, unresolved V genes account for less than half of the shortfall, and the remainder is unexplained. The V and J calls and the clone size are those of that table, but D and trimming were determined from the DNA. For this sample the table gives under 100,000 clones, of which 79% were detected only once. Of the sample, about 2.3% falls within the top ten clones.

The cohort was made up of approximately 700 healthy bone marrow donors. At the time of sampling, every cohort member was nominally healthy, though immune exposures that went unrecorded were likely present. The donor was CMV seronegative and was included in the group of 352 seronegative cohort members. Every donor gave a peripheral blood sample, and the peripheral blood mononuclear cells from that sample were used for TCR beta sequencing. The Qiagen DNeasy Blood Extraction Kit was used to extract genomic DNA from the blood cell samples. The CDR3 runs 13 residues from the cysteine to the phenylalanine. Only the CDR3 DNA stays, 39 bases, in frame from base 1. The germline V gene specifies KGHSH as CDR1 and LQKENI as CDR2. V sheds 7 bases and J sheds 3 bases, leaving 12 bases between their ends.

Here the chain combines TRBV18 and TRBJ1-2; the best D guess is TRBD1, with 5 bases matching. Specimen: PBMCs. This clonotype was sampled from a man under 40 in good health and CMV-seronegative. CDR3 reads: CASWDLRDYGYTF. The DNA sequence is TGTGCCAGCTGGGACTTGAGGGACTATGGCTACACCTTC.